This T cell receptor (beta chain) was found in a study of T cells in Graves' hyperthyroidism and ophthalmopathy. Overall study findings and caveats: Onset of ophthalmopathy came a median approximately 6.9 months after the model predicted it.

The junction had 7 bases not matched to a gene; V was cut back by 6 bases and J by 4 bases. CDR3 size: 15 residues. Germline assignment: CDR1 SGDLS and CDR2 YYNGEE. Stable hyperthyroidism: no ophthalmopathy progression over 18 months of follow-up. Diagnosis rested on symptoms, serum thyroxine and TRAb, thyroid ultrasound, and orbital computed tomography. Researchers took RNA transcripts and amplified the TCR beta CDR3 regions from them. The HTBI set primed first-round TCR CDR3 RT-PCR. Using its own MiXCR run on the multiplex PCR reads, TCRdb lists one record per CDR3 protein. The sample lists fewer than 200,000 distinct CDR3 sequences; more than 15% were seen once. Remarks on this clonotype: Its target is not known.

This receptor was taken from a woman aged 45-60 years with Graves' hyperthyroidism. J is TRBJ2-1 and V is TRBV9, with 10 bases fitting TRBD2. What was sequenced was blood. As DNA, the CDR3 is TGTGCCAGCACCCTGGCTAGCGGGGGTTACAATGAGCAGTTCTTC. It codes for CASTLASGGYNEQFF. The full variable domain, with the rest looked up from reference TRBV9 and TRBJ2-1, is DSGVTQTPKHLITATGQRVTLRCSPRSGDLSVYWYQQSLDQGLQFLIQYYNGEERAKGNILERFSAQQFPDLHSELNLSSLELGDSALYFCASTLASGGYNEQFFGPGTRLTVL.